The rows below give T cell receptor beta chains drawn from one sample of a study of spatial heterogeneity in lung cancer. TCRdb independently ran MiXCR on the 5' RACE reads; one entry per CDR3 protein. The profile shows fewer than 25,000 distinct CDR3 sequences, more than 9.5% of them singletons. The input for sequencing was PBMCs, taken at follow-up. The receptors originated from a male donor with early-stage non-small cell lung cancer. The CDR3 runs from the conserved cysteine through the conserved F or W. A D gene is named only where the DNA matches it firmly. Clone size is shown for a subset of rows, as once, few, many or a class of expanded clone.

TRBV10-1	TRBJ2-2	-	TRBD1	CASSGGQGLNTGELFF	TGCGCCAGCAGTGGGGGACAGGGGTTGAACACCGGGGAGCTGTTTTTT
TRBV4-2	TRBJ2-3	many	-	CASSQEWRTDTQYF	TGTGCCAGCAGCCAAGAGTGGAGAACAGATACGCAGTATTTT
TRBV29-1	TRBJ2-7	-	-	CSVATSQNYEQYF	TGCAGCGTTGCGACCTCCCAGAACTACGAGCAGTACTTC
TRBV20-1	TRBJ2-2	few	-	CSARELTGELFF	TGCAGTGCTAGAGAATTGACCGGGGAGCTGTTTTTT
TRBV4-1	TRBJ2-7	many	-	CASSQLIGVYEQYF	TGCGCCAGCAGCCAACTGATAGGGGTTTACGAGCAGTACTTC
TRBV11-2	TRBJ2-3	few	-	CASSFSASTDTQYF	TGTGCCAGCAGCTTCAGCGCTAGCACAGATACGCAGTATTTT
TRBV10-1	TRBJ2-7	many	-	CASQRGPAYEQYF	TGCGCCAGCCAGAGAGGACCGGCCTACGAGCAGTACTTC
TRBV11-2	TRBJ2-7	many	-	CASSLSAGSYEQYF	TGTGCCAGCAGCTTGTCAGCGGGTAGCTACGAGCAGTACTTC
TRBV4-1	TRBJ2-1	-	TRBD2	CASSWGGENEQFF	TGCGCCAGCAGCTGGGGAGGGGAAAATGAGCAGTTCTTC
TRBV10-3	TRBJ2-1	few	TRBD2	CAISPGTSLNEQFF	TGTGCCATCAGCCCCGGGACTAGTCTGAATGAGCAGTTCTTC
TRBV19	TRBJ2-1	few	-	CATRREGGPYNEQFF	TGTGCCACCCGTCGTGAGGGGGGACCATACAATGAGCAGTTCTTC
TRBV3-2	TRBJ2-2	many	-	CASSHRGAGELFF	TGTGCCAGCAGCCACCGGGGGGCCGGGGAGCTGTTTTTT
TRBV3-1	TRBJ2-6	many	-	CASSPSASGANVLTF	TGTGCCAGCAGCCCAAGCGCTTCTGGGGCCAACGTCCTGACTTTC
TRBV24-1	TRBJ2-5	-	-	CATSDASGQNQETQYF	TGTGCCACCAGTGATGCCAGCGGGCAAAACCAAGAGACCCAGTACTTC
TRBV11-2	TRBJ2-5	many	TRBD2	CASSRGDQETQYF	TGTGCCAGCAGCCGGGGGGACCAAGAGACCCAGTACTTC
TRBV12-3/TRBV12-4	TRBJ2-3	-	TRBD2	CASRRGGEADTQYF	TGTGCCAGCCGGCGGGGGGGAGAGGCAGATACGCAGTATTTT
TRBV7-2	TRBJ2-3	few	TRBD1	CASSAARGPNTQYF	TGTGCCAGCAGCGCCGCCAGGGGGCCGAATACGCAGTATTTT
TRBV11-3	TRBJ2-3	many	TRBD1	CASSPAGQGAGDTQYF	TGTGCCAGCAGCCCTGCGGGACAGGGGGCAGGAGATACGCAGTATTTT
TRBV18	TRBJ2-7	many	-	CASSPPNLQGGRQYF	TGTGCCAGCTCACCACCGAACCTGCAGGGGGGCCGCCAGTACTTC
TRBV4-1	TRBJ2-2	many	-	CASSQDWITRELFF	TGCGCCAGCAGCCAAGACTGGATCACCCGGGAGCTGTTTTTT
TRBV2	TRBJ1-1	-	-	CASRPEGGEAFF	TGTGCCAGCAGACCTGAGGGTGGAGAAGCTTTCTTT
TRBV20-1	TRBJ1-3	few	-	CSATRGNTIYF	TGCAGTGCTACTAGAGGAAACACCATATATTTT
TRBV29-1	TRBJ2-7	many	-	CSVEEDNSYEQYF	TGCAGCGTTGAAGAGGATAACTCCTACGAGCAGTACTTC
TRBV4-3	TRBJ1-1	-	-	CASSQEGGTEAFF	TGCGCCAGCAGCCAAGAAGGGGGAACTGAAGCTTTCTTT